This T cell receptor (beta chain) was sequenced for a study of blood T cell repertoires in COVID-19. About the study: COVID-19 samples collected from the United States, Italy and Spain covered acute and convalescent phases. Sample material is recorded as cDNA or gDNA derived from T cells, B-cell-depleted T cells, or PBMCs.

V was pared by 2 bases and J by 6 bases, with 14 bases of the junction left unmatched. Germline CDR1 is MNHEY and CDR2 is SMNVEV (reference sequence). The CDR3 spans 18 residues. Clones were sequenced by immunoSEQ multiplex PCR, and TCRdb holds only the in-frame ones, with some missing. The data show under 200,000 clones, over 80% seen once. The sequenced material came from peripheral blood. This chain joins TRBV27 and TRBJ2-3; TRBD2 matches 10 bases. This sequence originates from a woman aged 60-75 years with acute or convalescent COVID-19. The CDR3 sequence: CASSLRSLSGGPRDTQYF. CDR3 nucleotides: TGTGCCAGCAGTTTACGGTCCCTTAGCGGGGGGCCACGGGATACGCAGTATTTT.